The next 9 T cell receptor beta chains were all read from a single sample in a study of T cells after yellow fever vaccination. Each CDR3 protein is one row after TCRdb ran MiXCR on the 5' RACE reads. The repertoire consists of some 110,000 distinct CDR3 sequences, with roughly 8.9% occurring once and the leading ten covering around 25%. The sequences come from CD8+ T cells sorted from PBMCs, collected 45 days after the yellow fever booster vaccination. The origin of the receptors is a young man who received the YFV17D yellow fever vaccine.

The CDR3 nucleotides are TGTGCCAGCAGTCTCAGCGGGGGCAGCTCCTACGAGCAGTACTTC. Amino acids: CASSLSGGSSYEQYF. The chain uses TRBV7-6 and TRBJ2-7; 8 bases align to TRBD2. This CDR3 contains 15 residues. The V gene end was trimmed by 6 bases and the J gene end by 0 bases; junction bases not matched to a gene: 7. CDR1 SGHVS and CDR2 FNYEAQ come from the germline V gene.

Regarding this clonotype: This may arise from a read error, as a much more abundant clone is one base away. The gene calls are TRBV7-7 and TRBJ2-2; D may correspond to TRBD1 or TRBD2 (5 bases each). The CDR3 totals 14 residues. Looked up from germline, CDR1 is SSHAT and CDR2 is FNYEAQ (reference sequence). CDR3 bases: TGTGCCAGCAGCTTAGGGACACTCACCGGGAAGCTGTTTTTT. Translating it yields CASSLGTLTGKLFF.

This clonotype occurred many times. V usage is TRBV28 and J usage is TRBJ2-7; 8 bases are shared with TRBD1. CDR1 and CDR2 from the germline V gene are MDHEN and SYDVKM. The length of the CDR3 is 15 residues. J gave up 5 bases and V 4 bases, and 10 bases lay outside the gene matches. CDR3 residues: CASSSDQGAVDEQYF. Written as DNA, the CDR3 is TGTGCCAGCAGTTCAGACCAGGGGGCGGTCGACGAGCAGTACTTC.

In its sample, this clonotype was seen a few times. The chain has TRBV6-2 or TRBV6-3 and TRBJ2-6; no clear D gene. V gave up 4 bases and J gave up 0 bases, with 16 bases separating them. The germline gives CDR1 MNHEY, CDR2 SVGEGT. The CDR3 loop spans 18 amino acids. For the CDR3, the DNA is TGTGCCAGCAGTTTCAACCCCTGGACGGACTCTGGGGCCAACGTCCTGACTTTC. Amino acid sequence: CASSFNPWTDSGANVLTF.

Notes on this clonotype: Just one base apart from a much larger clone, this may be a read error. The V call is TRBV20-1, the J call TRBJ2-3; D may be TRBD2 (6 bases). Germline V gene sequence: CDR1 DFQATT, CDR2 SNEGSKA (reference sequence). Trimming stripped 3 bases from V and 1 base from J, with 11 bases between. This CDR3 spans 14 amino acids. The DNA of the CDR3 is TGCAGTGCTAGCCGGGACTGTGGCACAGATACGCAGTATTTT. Protein sequence: CSASRDCGTDTQYF.

This clonotype showed up many times. The rearrangement uses TRBV29-1 and TRBJ2-7, with a tentative D call TRBD2 (6 bases). The CDR3 loop spans 13 amino acids. CDR1 is SQVTM and CDR2 is ANQGSEA in the germline V gene. V lost 6 bases, J lost 0 bases, and 12 bases lay in between. The CDR3: CSVRDGSSYEQYF. DNA of the CDR3: TGCAGCGTCCGGGACGGGAGCTCCTACGAGCAGTACTTC.

About this clonotype itself: Since a much larger clone is just one base distant, this may be a read error. The chain is built from TRBV5-1 and TRBJ2-3; tentative D call: TRBD2 (5 bases). The CDR3 has 15 residues. Germline CDR1 SGHRS, CDR2 YFSETQ. The CDR3 loop reads CGSSLYSGDTDTQYF. The CDR3 DNA reads as TGCGGCAGCAGCTTGTATTCCGGGGACACAGATACGCAGTATTTT.

This clonotype was seen at least ten times. The chain has TRBV7-6 and TRBJ2-7; 12 bases align to TRBD1. The CDR3 is 16 amino acids. V was clipped by 1 base and J by 5 bases; unmatched bases: 6. Germline V lookup: CDR1 SGHVS, CDR2 FNYEAQ. The CDR3 here is CASSLGPGQGANEQYF. Written as DNA, the CDR3 is TGTGCCAGCAGCTTAGGGCCGGGACAGGGGGCAAACGAGCAGTACTTC.

This clonotype was detected ten times or more. The rearrangement uses TRBV6-2 or TRBV6-3 and TRBJ1-3, with a weak D call TRBD1 (5 bases). V was clipped by 6 bases and J by 0 bases, with 27 bases between them. The CDR3 totals 20 residues. Germline CDR1 reads MNHEY; CDR2 reads SVGEGT. CDR3 in amino acids: CASSPSPGHGFVISGNTIYF. In DNA form, the CDR3 reads TGTGCCAGCAGCCCCAGCCCGGGGCACGGTTTCGTCATCTCTGGAAACACCATATATTTT.